Listed below are T cell receptor beta chains from one sample, sequenced in a study of shared clonotypes between healthy human individuals. Clones were read by immunoSEQ multiplex PCR, and TCRdb kept only the in-frame ones, dropping some. This table has some 2 million clones, over 85% appearing once. What was sequenced was naive CD4+ T cells sorted from blood. Receptors were obtained from a man between 18 and 35 years old in good health. The CDR3 runs from the conserved cysteine through the conserved F or W. Each record gives: J gene, clone size, D gene, V gene, CDR3 DNA, CDR3 protein. A D gene is named only where the DNA matches it firmly. Clone size, where shown, is once, few, many, or a class for clones that have expanded.

j_gene: TRBJ2-2; abundance: -; d_gene: TRBD2; v_gene: TRBV5-1; CDR3nt: TGCGCCAGCAGCTTGCTAGGTACTAGCGGGACTAAAAACACCGGGGAGCTGTTTTTT; CDR3aa: CASSLLGTSGTKNTGELFF
j_gene: TRBJ2-7; abundance: -; d_gene: TRBD1; v_gene: TRBV30; CDR3nt: TGTGCCGCAAATAGCGGACAGGGTCTACACGAGCAGTACTTC; CDR3aa: CAANSGQGLHEQYF
j_gene: TRBJ2-7; abundance: -; d_gene: -; v_gene: TRBV10-2; CDR3nt: TGCGCCAGCAGTAACTATGCCTACGAGCAGTACTTC; CDR3aa: CASSNYAYEQYF
j_gene: TRBJ1-1; abundance: -; d_gene: TRBD1; v_gene: TRBV2; CDR3nt: TGTGCCAGCAGTGGGAACAGGGGATGGAACACTGAAGCTTTCTTT; CDR3aa: CASSGNRGWNTEAFF
j_gene: TRBJ2-1; abundance: -; d_gene: TRBD2; v_gene: TRBV7-2; CDR3nt: TGTGCCAGCAGCTTAGTTAGCGGGAACAATGAGCAGTTCTTC; CDR3aa: CASSLVSGNNEQFF
j_gene: TRBJ2-6; abundance: -; d_gene: TRBD1; v_gene: TRBV6-6; CDR3nt: TGTGCCAGCAGTCTCCGACAGGGCTCTGGGGCCAACGTCCTGACTTTC; CDR3aa: CASSLRQGSGANVLTF
j_gene: TRBJ2-3; abundance: -; d_gene: TRBD1; v_gene: TRBV18; CDR3nt: TGTGCCAGCTCAATACAGGGGGCTAACACAGATACGCAGTATTTT; CDR3aa: CASSIQGANTDTQYF
j_gene: TRBJ2-7; abundance: -; d_gene: -; v_gene: TRBV10-3; CDR3nt: TGTGCCATCAGTGACGGCGGGGCTAACTACGAGCAGTACTTC; CDR3aa: CAISDGGANYEQYF
j_gene: TRBJ1-2; abundance: -; d_gene: -; v_gene: TRBV19; CDR3nt: TGTGCCAGTAGTATATTAGGGTCTAACTATGGCTACACCTTC; CDR3aa: CASSILGSNYGYTF
j_gene: TRBJ1-1; abundance: once; d_gene: TRBD1; v_gene: TRBV4-1; CDR3nt: TGCGCCAGCAGCCAAGTTCCGACAGGGGGGACTGAAGCTTTCTTT; CDR3aa: CASSQVPTGGTEAFF
j_gene: TRBJ1-2; abundance: -; d_gene: -; v_gene: TRBV19; CDR3nt: TGTGCCAGTAGTGAGGGGAAAACAGTCCCCTTAGGCTACACCTTC; CDR3aa: CASSEGKTVPLGYTF
j_gene: TRBJ1-1; abundance: -; d_gene: TRBD1; v_gene: TRBV28; CDR3nt: TGTGCCAGCAGTTCAAAAGACAGGGGTGTTAAAGCTTTCTTT; CDR3aa: CASSSKDRGVKAFF
j_gene: TRBJ1-4; abundance: -; d_gene: -; v_gene: TRBV7-2; CDR3nt: TGTGCCAGCAGCTTAAGACCGGAAAATAATGAAAAACTGTTTTTT; CDR3aa: CASSLRPENNEKLFF
j_gene: TRBJ2-2; abundance: once; d_gene: -; v_gene: TRBV12-5; CDR3nt: TGTGCTAGTGGTTTGGTAGTCAGGGGGGCCGGGGAGCTGTTTTTT; CDR3aa: CASGLVVRGAGELFF
j_gene: TRBJ2-1; abundance: once; d_gene: -; v_gene: TRBV5-1; CDR3nt: TGCGCCAGCAGCTTGGAGGCAGGCAGCTCCTACAATGAGCAGTTCTTC; CDR3aa: CASSLEAGSSYNEQFF
j_gene: TRBJ1-5; abundance: once; d_gene: -; v_gene: TRBV10-2; CDR3nt: TGCGCCAGCAGTGACAGGGCCAATCAGCCCCAGCATTTT; CDR3aa: CASSDRANQPQHF
j_gene: TRBJ2-5; abundance: -; d_gene: TRBD2; v_gene: TRBV19; CDR3nt: TGTGCCAGTAGGCGGACTAGCGTCCAAGAGACCCAGTACTTC; CDR3aa: CASRRTSVQETQYF
j_gene: TRBJ1-1; abundance: -; d_gene: TRBD1; v_gene: TRBV7-8; CDR3nt: TGTGCCAGCAGCCCTGCCGGGCAGGGGGCAAAAGCTTTCTTT; CDR3aa: CASSPAGQGAKAFF
j_gene: TRBJ2-3; abundance: -; d_gene: TRBD1; v_gene: TRBV10-3; CDR3nt: TGTGCCATCGGACAGGGTTTAGATACGCAGTATTTT; CDR3aa: CAIGQGLDTQYF
j_gene: TRBJ1-4; abundance: -; d_gene: TRBD1; v_gene: TRBV9; CDR3nt: TGTGCCAGCAGCGTACGGGACAGGGTTAATGAAAAACTGTTTTTT; CDR3aa: CASSVRDRVNEKLFF
j_gene: TRBJ1-1; abundance: -; d_gene: -; v_gene: TRBV19; CDR3nt: TGTGCCAGTAGTATTACGTCACCGAACACTGAAGCTTTCTTT; CDR3aa: CASSITSPNTEAFF
j_gene: TRBJ1-5; abundance: -; d_gene: -; v_gene: TRBV10-1; CDR3nt: TGCGCCAGCAGTCCAGGGCCACAGCCCCAGCATTTT; CDR3aa: CASSPGPQPQHF
j_gene: TRBJ2-1; abundance: -; d_gene: -; v_gene: TRBV7-2; CDR3nt: TGTGCCAGCAGCTTGCGTGGGAAGAGCTCCTACAATGAGCAGTTCTTC; CDR3aa: CASSLRGKSSYNEQFF
j_gene: TRBJ1-1; abundance: -; d_gene: -; v_gene: TRBV28; CDR3nt: TGTGCCGGTCAGGTTTCTGGGAACACTGAAGCTTTCTTT; CDR3aa: CAGQVSGNTEAFF
j_gene: TRBJ1-1; abundance: -; d_gene: -; v_gene: TRBV10-3; CDR3nt: TGTGCCATCAGTGATTTAGGGAGGGGAGGCACTGAAGCTTTCTTT; CDR3aa: CAISDLGRGGTEAFF
j_gene: TRBJ1-1; abundance: -; d_gene: -; v_gene: TRBV5-6; CDR3nt: TGTGCCAGCACCCCTTGGGCTCTTGAGACTGAAGCTTTCTTT; CDR3aa: CASTPWALETEAFF
j_gene: TRBJ2-7; abundance: -; d_gene: TRBD2; v_gene: TRBV18; CDR3nt: TGTGCCAGCTCACGCGGACTAGCGGCGAGCTCCTACGAGCAGTACTTC; CDR3aa: CASSRGLAASSYEQYF
j_gene: TRBJ2-2; abundance: -; d_gene: -; v_gene: TRBV10-3; CDR3nt: TGTGCCATCAGCCCAGGGGCGAACACCGGGGAGCTGTTTTTT; CDR3aa: CAISPGANTGELFF
j_gene: TRBJ2-7; abundance: -; d_gene: TRBD2; v_gene: TRBV10-2; CDR3nt: TGCGCCAGCAGCCTGGCTAGCGGTTACTACGAGCAGTACTTC; CDR3aa: CASSLASGYYEQYF
j_gene: TRBJ1-5; abundance: few; d_gene: -; v_gene: TRBV2; CDR3nt: TGTGCCAGCAGTGATGATCAGCCCCAGCATTTT; CDR3aa: CASSDDQPQHF
j_gene: TRBJ2-7; abundance: -; d_gene: -; v_gene: TRBV14; CDR3nt: TGTGCCAGCAGCCCCCAGGTGCCAGGGGGGTCGAAAGAGCAGTACTTC; CDR3aa: CASSPQVPGGSKEQYF
j_gene: TRBJ1-5; abundance: -; d_gene: TRBD1; v_gene: TRBV18; CDR3nt: TGTGCCAGCTCCATCCTTGGGACAGCCAATCAGCCCCAGCATTTT; CDR3aa: CASSILGTANQPQHF
j_gene: TRBJ2-1; abundance: -; d_gene: TRBD2; v_gene: TRBV4-3; CDR3nt: TGCGCCAGCAGCGACCTAGCGGGAGGGGCCTACAATGAGCAGTTCTTC; CDR3aa: CASSDLAGGAYNEQFF
j_gene: TRBJ2-7; abundance: -; d_gene: -; v_gene: TRBV5-5; CDR3nt: TGTGCCAGCACCGCGGTGGCACCTTCAACCTACGAGCAGTACTTC; CDR3aa: CASTAVAPSTYEQYF
j_gene: TRBJ2-7; abundance: -; d_gene: TRBD1; v_gene: TRBV19; CDR3nt: TGTGCCAGTAGTGCCCGACAGGGGCCCTACGAGCAGTACTTC; CDR3aa: CASSARQGPYEQYF
j_gene: TRBJ1-4; abundance: -; d_gene: -; v_gene: TRBV6-1; CDR3nt: TGTGCCAGCACCGTCGGACTTGGGGAAAAACTGTTTTTT; CDR3aa: CASTVGLGEKLFF
j_gene: TRBJ2-7; abundance: -; d_gene: -; v_gene: TRBV15; CDR3nt: TGTGCCACCAGCAGAGATCGGGCAGGGCTCGAGCAGTACTTC; CDR3aa: CATSRDRAGLEQYF
j_gene: TRBJ1-3; abundance: -; d_gene: TRBD1; v_gene: TRBV5-4; CDR3nt: TGTGCCAGCAGCTTTACACAGGGGCATGGAAACACCATATATTTT; CDR3aa: CASSFTQGHGNTIYF
j_gene: TRBJ2-7; abundance: -; d_gene: -; v_gene: TRBV21-1; CDR3nt: TGTGCCAGCAGCTCCCCGGGGCTAGCGGACCGTTCCTACGAGCAGTACTTC; CDR3aa: CASSSPGLADRSYEQYF
j_gene: TRBJ2-7; abundance: -; d_gene: TRBD1; v_gene: TRBV15; CDR3nt: TGTGCCACCAGCAGGGGACAGGGTGGCCGCTACGAGCAGTACTTC; CDR3aa: CATSRGQGGRYEQYF
j_gene: TRBJ1-4; abundance: -; d_gene: TRBD1; v_gene: TRBV7-9; CDR3nt: TGTGCCAGCAGCTTATCAGGGGGCGATGAAAAACTGTTTTTT; CDR3aa: CASSLSGGDEKLFF
j_gene: TRBJ2-7; abundance: -; d_gene: TRBD2; v_gene: TRBV7-2; CDR3nt: TGTGCCAGCAGTACAAGGACTAGCGGATTTCTAACCTACGAGCAGTACTTC; CDR3aa: CASSTRTSGFLTYEQYF
j_gene: TRBJ2-1; abundance: -; d_gene: -; v_gene: TRBV18; CDR3nt: TGTGCCAGCTCACCGAAGGGCGAGCAGTTCTTC; CDR3aa: CASSPKGEQFF
j_gene: TRBJ2-5; abundance: once; d_gene: TRBD1; v_gene: TRBV18; CDR3nt: TGTGCCAGCTCTCAAGGACAGGGTAGAGAGACCCAGTACTTC; CDR3aa: CASSQGQGRETQYF
j_gene: TRBJ1-5; abundance: few; d_gene: -; v_gene: TRBV6-1; CDR3nt: TGTGCCAGCCTGGGCGCAACTAATCAGCCCCAGCATTTT; CDR3aa: CASLGATNQPQHF
j_gene: TRBJ2-5; abundance: -; d_gene: -; v_gene: TRBV9; CDR3nt: TGTGCCAGCAGCGTAGGTCCGGAGGGCCTGGAGACCCAGTACTTC; CDR3aa: CASSVGPEGLETQYF
j_gene: TRBJ1-2; abundance: once; d_gene: -; v_gene: TRBV7-3; CDR3nt: TGTGCCAGCAGCTTAAAGGGTGGGGGAAGTGAAGGCCCTTATGGCTACACCTTC; CDR3aa: CASSLKGGGSEGPYGYTF
j_gene: TRBJ2-3; abundance: once; d_gene: -; v_gene: TRBV7-3; CDR3nt: TGTGCCAGCAGCTTATTACCTTACCCTGGCACAGATACGCAGTATTTT; CDR3aa: CASSLLPYPGTDTQYF
j_gene: TRBJ2-2; abundance: -; d_gene: -; v_gene: TRBV9; CDR3nt: TGTGCCAGCAGCGGCCGTAACACCGGGGAGCTGTTTTTT; CDR3aa: CASSGRNTGELFF
j_gene: TRBJ2-7; abundance: -; d_gene: -; v_gene: TRBV4-2; CDR3nt: TGTGCCAGCAGCCAAGTCCCCGACTCCTACTTCGAGCAGTACTTC; CDR3aa: CASSQVPDSYFEQYF
j_gene: TRBJ1-6; abundance: -; d_gene: -; v_gene: TRBV6-1; CDR3nt: TGTGCCAGCAGTGGGGTCACCCCCGGGCGATTTTCGCCCCTCCACTTT; CDR3aa: CASSGVTPGRFSPLHF
j_gene: TRBJ2-7; abundance: -; d_gene: TRBD2; v_gene: TRBV7-9; CDR3nt: TGTGCCAGCAGCCAGGGACTTGGGAGGGATTTCTTC; CDR3aa: CASSQGLGRDFF
j_gene: TRBJ2-5; abundance: -; d_gene: TRBD2; v_gene: TRBV10-3; CDR3nt: TGTGCCATCTCGACTAGCGGGGGGCGTCAGGAGACCCAGTACTTC; CDR3aa: CAISTSGGRQETQYF
j_gene: TRBJ2-7; abundance: -; d_gene: -; v_gene: TRBV6-1; CDR3nt: TGTGCCACAGCAGGGGCCCCTCTCGAGCAGTACTTC; CDR3aa: CATAGAPLEQYF
j_gene: TRBJ2-5; abundance: -; d_gene: TRBD1; v_gene: TRBV9; CDR3nt: TGTGCCAGCAGCCTAGGACAGGCCCAAGAGACCCAGTACTTC; CDR3aa: CASSLGQAQETQYF
j_gene: TRBJ2-7; abundance: once; d_gene: -; v_gene: TRBV5-6; CDR3nt: TGTGCCAGCAGCCCCCTTGGACCGACGGAATACGAGCAGTACTTC; CDR3aa: CASSPLGPTEYEQYF
j_gene: TRBJ1-2; abundance: -; d_gene: -; v_gene: TRBV6-5; CDR3nt: TGTGCCAGCCAACCTCAGGGCTATGGCTACACCTTC; CDR3aa: CASQPQGYGYTF
j_gene: TRBJ2-1; abundance: -; d_gene: TRBD2; v_gene: TRBV25-1; CDR3nt: TGTGCCAGCAGTGAGGCTGGACTAGCGGGAAACAATGAGCAGTTCTTC; CDR3aa: CASSEAGLAGNNEQFF
j_gene: TRBJ2-2; abundance: -; d_gene: -; v_gene: TRBV5-1; CDR3nt: TGCGCCAGCAGCTGGCCGACGAACACCGGGGAGCTGTTTTTT; CDR3aa: CASSWPTNTGELFF